This T cell receptor beta chain was profiled in a study of spatial heterogeneity in lung cancer. Across the whole study: Consistent detection of more beta-chain than alpha-chain sequences was observed. Study results and limitations: Mutation counts in tumors were tracked by counts of expanded intratumoral alpha and beta TCRs.

Time point specified: sample taken at primary tumor resection. Samples were donated by 72 untreated early-stage non-small cell lung cancer patients. Germline V lookup: CDR1 MNHEY, CDR2 SVGAGI. The CDR3 spans 19 residues. V dropped 5 bases and J dropped 0; count of bases not matched to a gene: 16. TCRdb passed the 5' RACE reads through MiXCR, listing each CDR3 protein once. The sample records more than 4,500 distinct CDR3 sequences, 15% to 20% being singletons. This clonotype was found many times. Its antigen is unknown. The rearrangement links TRBV6-5 to TRBJ2-3; TRBD2 agrees at 8 bases. This sequence was found in a male donor with early-stage non-small cell lung cancer. The sequencing here drew on lung tumor tissue, taken at surgery. CDR3 DNA: TGTGCCAGCAGTCCCTTGGCTAGCGGGCGACGGGCTAGCACAGATACGCAGTATTTT. It specifies CASSPLASGRRASTDTQYF.